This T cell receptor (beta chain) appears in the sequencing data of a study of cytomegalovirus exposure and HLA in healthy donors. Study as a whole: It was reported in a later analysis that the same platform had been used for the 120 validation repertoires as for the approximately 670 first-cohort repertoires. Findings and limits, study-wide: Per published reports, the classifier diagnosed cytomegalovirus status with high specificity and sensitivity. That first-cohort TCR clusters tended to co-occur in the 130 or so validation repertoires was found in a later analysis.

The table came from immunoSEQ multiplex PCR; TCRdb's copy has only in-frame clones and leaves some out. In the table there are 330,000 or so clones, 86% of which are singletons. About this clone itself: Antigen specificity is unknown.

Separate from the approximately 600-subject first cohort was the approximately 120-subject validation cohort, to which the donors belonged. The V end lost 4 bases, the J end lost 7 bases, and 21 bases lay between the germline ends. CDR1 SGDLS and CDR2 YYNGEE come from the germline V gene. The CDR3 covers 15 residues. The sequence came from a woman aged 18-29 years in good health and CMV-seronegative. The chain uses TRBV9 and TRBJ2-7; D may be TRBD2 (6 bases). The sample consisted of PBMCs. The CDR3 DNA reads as TGTGCCAGCAGCCCCCCGGGGGACCATTTAAATGAGCAGTACTTC. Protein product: CASSPPGDHLNEQYF.